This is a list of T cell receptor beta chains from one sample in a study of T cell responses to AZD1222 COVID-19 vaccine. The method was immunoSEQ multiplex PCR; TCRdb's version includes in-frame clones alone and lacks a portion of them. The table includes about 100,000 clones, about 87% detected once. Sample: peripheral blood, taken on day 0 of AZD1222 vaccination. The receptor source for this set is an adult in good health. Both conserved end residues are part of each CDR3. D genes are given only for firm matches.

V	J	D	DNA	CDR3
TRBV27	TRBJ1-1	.	TGTGCCAGCGGAGGGTTAAGCAGCCTGAACACTGAAGCTTTCTTT	CASGGLSSLNTEAFF
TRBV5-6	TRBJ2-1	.	TGTGCCAGCAGCCGGTCCGACTACAATGAGCAGTTCTTC	CASSRSDYNEQFF
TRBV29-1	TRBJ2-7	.	TGCAGCGTTGGTGAGGGTAGAACGGGCGAGCAGTACTTC	CSVGEGRTGEQYF
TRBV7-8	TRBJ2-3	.	TGTGCCAGCAGCACCAAAGGAGGGGGAGGTAGCACAGATACGCAGTATTTT	CASSTKGGGGSTDTQYF
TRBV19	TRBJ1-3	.	TGTGCCAGTAGTATAAAACAGGGAGCTGGAAACACCATATATTTT	CASSIKQGAGNTIYF
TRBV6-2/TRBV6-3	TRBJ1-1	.	TGTGCCAGCAGTTACTCGAGGAGGGAAGCTTTCTTT	CASSYSRREAFF
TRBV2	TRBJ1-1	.	TGTGCCAGCAGCTTAGGTCGTCAGACCGAAGCTTTCTTT	CASSLGRQTEAFF
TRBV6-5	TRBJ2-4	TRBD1	TGTGCCAGCAAGTTGGACAGGGTGAACATTCAGTACTTC	CASKLDRVNIQYF
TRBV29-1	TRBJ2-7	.	TGCAGCGTTGAAGACTACGAGCAGTACTTC	CSVEDYEQYF
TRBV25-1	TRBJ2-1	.	TGTGCCAGCAGTGACCTGGGGCGGAACCACTACAATGAGCAGTTCTTC	CASSDLGRNHYNEQFF
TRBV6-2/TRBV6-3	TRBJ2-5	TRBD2	TGTGCCAGCAGTTGGTCGTTGGCGGGAGGGCGAGAGACCCAGTACTTC	CASSWSLAGGRETQYF
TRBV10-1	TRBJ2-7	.	TGCGCCAGCAGTAGGTTTTATAGGGGTTTTATTCCGCAGTACTTC	CASSRFYRGFIPQYF
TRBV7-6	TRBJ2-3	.	TGTGCCAGCAGCCTCGGGACTGGGAGGGATACGCAGTATTTT	CASSLGTGRDTQYF
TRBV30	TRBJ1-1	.	TGTGCCTGGAGTGCAGGGGTGAACACTGAAGCTTTCTTT	CAWSAGVNTEAFF
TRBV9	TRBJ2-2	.	TGTGCCAGCAGCGTAGAACAACAGCTCGTCAACACCGGGGAGCTGTTTTTT	CASSVEQQLVNTGELFF
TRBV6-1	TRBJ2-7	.	TGTGCCAGCAGTGAAGGGACGGCGTACGAGCAGTACTTC	CASSEGTAYEQYF
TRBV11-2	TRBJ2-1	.	TGTGCCAGCAGCGACGGAATGGGGGATGAGCAGTTCTTC	CASSDGMGDEQFF
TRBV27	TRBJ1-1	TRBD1	TGTGCCAGCAGTTTTCGCCCTGGACAGGGCGCTGAAGCTTTCTTT	CASSFRPGQGAEAFF
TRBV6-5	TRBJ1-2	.	TGTGCCAGCAGTTACTCGATGGAGGGAAGTGGCTACACCTTC	CASSYSMEGSGYTF
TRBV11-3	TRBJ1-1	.	TGTGCCAGCAGCGACCGCAACACTGAAGCTTTCTTT	CASSDRNTEAFF
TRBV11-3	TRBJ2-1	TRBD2	TGTGCCAGCAGCCCGACTAGCGGCTCCTACAATGAGCAGTTCTTC	CASSPTSGSYNEQFF
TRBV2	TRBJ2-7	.	TGTGCCAGCAGTGTTGAGGGTATTTCGAGCGAGCAGTACTTC	CASSVEGISSEQYF
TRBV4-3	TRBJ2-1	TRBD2	TGCGCCAGCAGCCAAGATTTCGGGCCTAGCGGACCTCACAATGAGCAGTTCTTC	CASSQDFGPSGPHNEQFF
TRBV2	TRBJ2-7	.	TGTGCCAGCAGTGAATCCCTCGAGCAGTACTTC	CASSESLEQYF
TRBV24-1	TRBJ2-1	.	TGTGCCACGAAGCATGGCAGTGAGCAGTTCTTC	CATKHGSEQFF
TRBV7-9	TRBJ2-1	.	TGTGCCAGCAGCTCTTTAGAGGGGTCGTACAATGAGCAGTTCTTC	CASSSLEGSYNEQFF
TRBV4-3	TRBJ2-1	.	TGCGCCAGCAGCCAAGATCTGGGGCAGGGAGGTGGCAATGAGCAGTTCTTC	CASSQDLGQGGGNEQFF
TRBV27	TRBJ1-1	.	TGTGCCACCTATCCCCTCATGCAGGGCACTGAAGCTTTCTTT	CATYPLMQGTEAFF
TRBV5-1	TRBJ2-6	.	TGCGCCAGCAGCTTGGATGTGGGGGCTGCTGGGGCCAACGTCCTGACTTTC	CASSLDVGAAGANVLTF
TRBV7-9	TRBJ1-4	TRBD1	TGTGCCAGCAGTTCGACAGGGGGCTATACGAATGAAAAACTGTTTTTT	CASSSTGGYTNEKLFF
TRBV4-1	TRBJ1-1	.	TGCGCCAGCAGCCAAGGGCCAGGGCAAAGGCTTGAAGCTTTCTTT	CASSQGPGQRLEAFF
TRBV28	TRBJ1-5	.	TGTGCCAGCATGAGGAGGGGGAAAGGCAATCAGCCCCAGCATTTT	CASMRRGKGNQPQHF
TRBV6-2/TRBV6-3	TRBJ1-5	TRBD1	TGTGCCAGCAGTTACTCGGGGACAGGGATAAACAATCAGCCCCAGCATTTT	CASSYSGTGINNQPQHF